The rows below give T cell receptor beta chains drawn from one sample of a study of T cell therapy after organ transplantation. Clones were sequenced by immunoSEQ multiplex PCR, and TCRdb holds only the in-frame ones, with some missing. The sample carries 15,000 to 20,000 clones, 85% recorded once. These receptors have no known antigen. This material consisted of CD8+ T cells from blood, taken after autologous CMV-specific T cell therapy. The receptor source for this set is a human patient who had received a solid organ transplant and had CMV disease. The graft donor may account for some of the T cells. Each CDR3 is given with its conserved first and last residue. Each record gives: J gene, V gene, clone size, D gene, CDR3 DNA, CDR3 protein. D genes are given only for firm matches. Some rows mark clone size as missing; the rest say once, few, many or name a class of expanded clone.

>TRBJ2-1|TRBV5-1|once|-
TGCGCCAGCAGCTTGGCTACAGAGACCAATGAGCAGTTCTTC
CASSLATETNEQFF
>TRBJ1-2|TRBV11-2|-|TRBD1
TGTGCCAGCAGCTTGGAACCGGGACAGGGAGGGGACTATGGCTACACCTTC
CASSLEPGQGGDYGYTF
>TRBJ2-7|TRBV19|-|-
TGTGCCAGTAGTACAGACAGCACCTACGAGCAGTACTTC
CASSTDSTYEQYF
>TRBJ2-1|TRBV27|once|TRBD1
TGTGCCAGCAGTTCGACAGGGCCGCATGAGCAGTTCTTC
CASSSTGPHEQFF
>TRBJ1-1|TRBV6-6|-|-
TGTGCCAGCAGTTACGGGGGCGGAACTGAAGCTTTCTTT
CASSYGGGTEAFF
>TRBJ2-7|TRBV5-1|-|-
TGCGCCAGCAGCCCCGGGACGGCCTCCTACGAGCAGTACTTC
CASSPGTASYEQYF
>TRBJ2-5|TRBV11-2|-|TRBD2
TGTGCCAGCAGAAATAGCGGGAGGGCCAGGGGGGAGACCCAGTACTTC
CASRNSGRARGETQYF
>TRBJ2-3|TRBV7-9|once|-
TGTGCCAGCAGCTCCCTCTCGAGCGGCCAGTTCACAGATACGCAGTATTTT
CASSSLSSGQFTDTQYF
>TRBJ2-5|TRBV5-8|-|TRBD1
TGTGCCAGCAGCTCCGGGACAGGGGGCGGAGAGACCCAGTACTTC
CASSSGTGGGETQYF
>TRBJ2-7|TRBV4-3|-|-
TGCGCCAGCAGCCAAGAAGGATCATCCTACGAGCAGTACTTC
CASSQEGSSYEQYF
>TRBJ1-1|TRBV27|-|-
TGTGCCAGCAGCCTGGGGGATGGCACTGAAGCTTTCTTT
CASSLGDGTEAFF
>TRBJ2-7|TRBV29-1|-|-
TGCAGCGTTGAAGGGGGAGGGGGATACGAGCAGTACTTC
CSVEGGGGYEQYF
>TRBJ2-1|TRBV13|-|TRBD1
TGTGCCAGCAGCTTACTGGGACAGGCAAATGAGCAGTTCTTC
CASSLLGQANEQFF
>TRBJ1-2|TRBV10-2|-|-
TGCGCCAGCAGTGAGTCCCTATACACCCGCTATGGCTACACCTTC
CASSESLYTRYGYTF
>TRBJ1-4|TRBV5-1|-|-
TGCGCCAGCAGCCCCCGGGGGGCGATGAATGAAAAACTGTTTTTT
CASSPRGAMNEKLFF
>TRBJ1-5|TRBV5-1|-|-
TGCGCCAGCAGCTTGGGCCAGGGTAGCAATCAGCCCCAGCATTTT
CASSLGQGSNQPQHF
>TRBJ2-7|TRBV6-1|-|-
TGTGCCAGCCTCCGGCGGGGTCCTGTCGAGCAGTACTTC
CASLRRGPVEQYF
>TRBJ2-2|TRBV6-1|-|-
TGTGCCAGCAGTGAAACGGGGGCGAACACCGGGGAGCTGTTTTTT
CASSETGANTGELFF
>TRBJ2-7|TRBV5-1|-|TRBD1
TGCGCCAGCAGCTTGGGGACAGGGGGCGACGAGCAGTACTTC
CASSLGTGGDEQYF
>TRBJ1-5|TRBV4-2|-|TRBD1
TGTGCCAGCAGCCCCGACTCCGGGACAGGGATCAATCAGCCCCAGCATTTT
CASSPDSGTGINQPQHF
>TRBJ1-2|TRBV4-1|-|-
TGCGCCAGCAGGCCGATTGGGGGCAGATCGTATGGCTACACCTTC
CASRPIGGRSYGYTF
>TRBJ2-1|TRBV7-8|-|TRBD2
TGTGCCAGCAGCTCCGACGGGGGGACTTCCTACAATGAGCAGTTCTTC
CASSSDGGTSYNEQFF
>TRBJ2-7|TRBV15|-|-
TGTGCCACCAGCACAGGCTACGAGCAGTACTTC
CATSTGYEQYF
>TRBJ2-5|TRBV11-2|-|TRBD1
TGTGCCAGCAGCTTAGATCAGGGGGTAGAATACCTTAAAGGAGAGACCCAGTACTTC
CASSLDQGVEYLKGETQYF
>TRBJ2-1|TRBV5-1|-|TRBD2
TGCGCCAGCAGCTTGGATCTTGGGGAGGGCGTCTTCAATGAGCAGTTCTTC
CASSLDLGEGVFNEQFF
>TRBJ1-5|TRBV7-9|-|-
TGTGCCAGCAGCTTAAGCCAGACGGGAGGAGATCAGCCCCAGCATTTT
CASSLSQTGGDQPQHF
>TRBJ1-6|TRBV19|-|-
TGTGCCAGTAGTATAGGGGCCGGCGAGGGCTCCTATAATTCACCCCTCCACTTT
CASSIGAGEGSYNSPLHF
>TRBJ1-3|TRBV9|-|-
TGTGCCAGCAGCGCCCAGACATCTGGAAACACCATATATTTT
CASSAQTSGNTIYF
>TRBJ2-6|TRBV4-2|-|-
TGTGCCAGCAGCCAAGATCAGGGCTCTGGGGCCAACGTCCTGACTTTC
CASSQDQGSGANVLTF
>TRBJ2-2|TRBV7-9|-|TRBD1
TGTGCCAGCAGCCCCGATCAGGGGGCCGGGGAGCTGTTTTTT
CASSPDQGAGELFF
>TRBJ2-1|TRBV25-1|-|TRBD2
TGTGCCAGCAGTGATCGGGGGGGTGGCAATGAGCAGTTCTTC
CASSDRGGGNEQFF
>TRBJ2-7|TRBV5-5|-|-
TGTGCCAGCAACTTGGGAAGGGACTACGAGCAGTACTTC
CASNLGRDYEQYF
>TRBJ2-7|TRBV15|-|TRBD1
TGTGCCACCAGCAGATCCAAGCCCATGACAGGGAACTACGAGCAGTACTTC
CATSRSKPMTGNYEQYF
>TRBJ2-7|TRBV6-1|-|-
TGTGCCAGCAGTGTAGCGGACTGGCAGGGGTGGTACGAGCAGTACTTC
CASSVADWQGWYEQYF
>TRBJ1-1|TRBV5-4|medium-sized|TRBD1
TGTGCCAGCAGCCTGGAGGGACAGGGCCTGATGAACACTGAAGCTTTCTTT
CASSLEGQGLMNTEAFF
>TRBJ2-7|TRBV19|-|-
TGTGCCAGTAGTATAGATTCACGGGACGTATACTACGAGCAGTACTTC
CASSIDSRDVYYEQYF
>TRBJ1-2|TRBV2|-|-
TGTGCCAGCACTTACACCGGGACAAGCTATGGCTACACCTTC
CASTYTGTSYGYTF
>TRBJ1-2|TRBV5-4|-|-
TGTGCCAGCAGCCTGGGAACAGATTTTTATGGCTACACCTTC
CASSLGTDFYGYTF
>TRBJ2-2|TRBV7-9|-|-
TGTGCCAGCAGCTTAAGTTCGGCAGGGGAGCTGTTTTTT
CASSLSSAGELFF
>TRBJ2-1|TRBV19|-|-
TGTGCCAGTACCCCCTCATGGGACAATGAGCAGTTCTTC
CASTPSWDNEQFF